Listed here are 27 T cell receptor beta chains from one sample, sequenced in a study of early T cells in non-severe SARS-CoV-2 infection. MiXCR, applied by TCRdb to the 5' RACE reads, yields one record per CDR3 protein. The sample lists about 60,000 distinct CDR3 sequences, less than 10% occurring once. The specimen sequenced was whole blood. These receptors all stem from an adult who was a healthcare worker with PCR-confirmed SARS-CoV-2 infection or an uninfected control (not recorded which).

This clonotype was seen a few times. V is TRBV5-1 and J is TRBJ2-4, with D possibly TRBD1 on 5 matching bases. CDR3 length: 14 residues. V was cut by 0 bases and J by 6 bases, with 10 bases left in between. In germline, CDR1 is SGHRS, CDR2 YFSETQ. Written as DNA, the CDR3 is TGCGCCAGCAGCTTGGTGGGGCAGGGAAACATTCAGTACTTC. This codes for CASSLVGQGNIQYF.

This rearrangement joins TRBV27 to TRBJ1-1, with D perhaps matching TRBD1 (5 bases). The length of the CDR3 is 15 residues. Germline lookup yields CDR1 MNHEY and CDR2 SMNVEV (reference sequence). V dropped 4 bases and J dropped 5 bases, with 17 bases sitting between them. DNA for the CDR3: TGTGCCAGCAGTTCCCTTCCCCAGGGAAAAACTGAAGCTTTCTTT. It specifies CASSSLPQGKTEAFF.

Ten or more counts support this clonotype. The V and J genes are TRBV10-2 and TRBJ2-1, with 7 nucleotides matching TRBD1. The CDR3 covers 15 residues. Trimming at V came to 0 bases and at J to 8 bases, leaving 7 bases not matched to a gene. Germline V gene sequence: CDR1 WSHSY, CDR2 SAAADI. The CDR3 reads CASSESTGIVHEQFF. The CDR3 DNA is TGCGCCAGCAGTGAGTCGACAGGGATAGTCCATGAGCAGTTCTTC.

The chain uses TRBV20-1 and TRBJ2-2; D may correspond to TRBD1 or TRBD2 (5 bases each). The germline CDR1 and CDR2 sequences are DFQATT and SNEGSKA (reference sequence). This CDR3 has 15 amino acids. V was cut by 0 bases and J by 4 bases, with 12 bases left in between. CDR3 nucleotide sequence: TGCAGTGCTAGAGAGGAATCTGGGGGCACCGGGGAGCTGTTTTTT. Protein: CSAREESGGTGELFF.

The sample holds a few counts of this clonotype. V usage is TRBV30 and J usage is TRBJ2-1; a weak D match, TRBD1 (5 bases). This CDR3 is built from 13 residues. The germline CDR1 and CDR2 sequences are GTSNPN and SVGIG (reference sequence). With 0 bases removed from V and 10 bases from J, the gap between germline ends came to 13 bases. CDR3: CAWSVVGRKEQFF. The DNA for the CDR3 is TGTGCCTGGAGTGTAGTGGGGCGAAAAGAGCAGTTCTTC.

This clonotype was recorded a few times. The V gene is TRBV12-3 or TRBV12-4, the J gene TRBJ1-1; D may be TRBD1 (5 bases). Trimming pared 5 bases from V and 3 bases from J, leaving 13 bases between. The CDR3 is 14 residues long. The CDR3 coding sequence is TGTGCCAGCAGTACTCACGGGACGGACACTGAAGCTTTCTTT. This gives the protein CASSTHGTDTEAFF.

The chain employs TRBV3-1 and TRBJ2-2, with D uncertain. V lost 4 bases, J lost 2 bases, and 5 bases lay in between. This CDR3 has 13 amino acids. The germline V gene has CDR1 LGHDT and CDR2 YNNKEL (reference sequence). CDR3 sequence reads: CASSPFNTGELFF. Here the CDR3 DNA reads TGTGCCAGCAGCCCATTTAACACCGGGGAGCTGTTTTTT.

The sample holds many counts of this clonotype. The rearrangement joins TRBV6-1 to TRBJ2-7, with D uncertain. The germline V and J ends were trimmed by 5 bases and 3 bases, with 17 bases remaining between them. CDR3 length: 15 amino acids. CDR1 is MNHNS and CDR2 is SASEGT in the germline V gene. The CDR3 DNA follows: TGTGCCAGCAGTCCCCAAGTGGGCTGGAACTACGAGCAGTACGTC. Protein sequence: CASSPQVGWNYEQYV.

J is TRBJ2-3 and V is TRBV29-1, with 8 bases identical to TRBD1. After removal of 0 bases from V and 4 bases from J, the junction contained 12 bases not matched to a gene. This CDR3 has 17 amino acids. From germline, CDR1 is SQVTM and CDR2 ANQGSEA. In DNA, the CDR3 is TGCAGCGTTGAAGATCTCGGGACAGGCAAAGTGGCAGATACGCAGTATTTT. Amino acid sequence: CSVEDLGTGKVADTQYF.

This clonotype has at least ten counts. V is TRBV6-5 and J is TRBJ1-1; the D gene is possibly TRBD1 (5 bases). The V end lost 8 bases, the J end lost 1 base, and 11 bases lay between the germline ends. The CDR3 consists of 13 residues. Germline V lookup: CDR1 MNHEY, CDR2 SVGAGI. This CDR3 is CASLPTGNTEAFF. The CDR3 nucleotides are TGTGCCAGCCTTCCTACAGGGAACACTGAAGCTTTCTTT.

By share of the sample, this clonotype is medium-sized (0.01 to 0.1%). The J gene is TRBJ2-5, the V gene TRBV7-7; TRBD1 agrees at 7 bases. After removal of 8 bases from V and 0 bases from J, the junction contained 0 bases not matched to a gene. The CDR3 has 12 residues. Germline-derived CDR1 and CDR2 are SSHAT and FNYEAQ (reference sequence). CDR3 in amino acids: CASGQDQETQYF. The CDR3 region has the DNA TGTGCCAGCGGACAGGACCAAGAGACCCAGTACTTC. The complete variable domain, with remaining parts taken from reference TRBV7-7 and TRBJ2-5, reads GAGVSQSPRYKVTKRGQDVTLRCDPISSHATLYWYQQALGQGPEFLTYFNYEAQPDKSGLPSDRFSAERPEGSISTLTIQRTEQRDSAMYRCASGQDQETQYFGPGTRLLVL.

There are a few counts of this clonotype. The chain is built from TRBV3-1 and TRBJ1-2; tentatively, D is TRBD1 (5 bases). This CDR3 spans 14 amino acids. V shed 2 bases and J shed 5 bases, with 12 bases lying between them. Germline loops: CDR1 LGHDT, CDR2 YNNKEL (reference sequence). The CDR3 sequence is CASSQTGTAYGYTF. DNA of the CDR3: TGTGCCAGCAGCCAAACCGGGACCGCGTATGGCTACACCTTC. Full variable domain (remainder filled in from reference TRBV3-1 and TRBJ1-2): DTAVSQTPKYLVTQMGNDKSIKCEQNLGHDTMYWYKQDSKKFLKIMFSYNNKELIINETVPNRFSPKSPDKAHLNLHINSLELGDSAVYFCASSQTGTAYGYTFGSGTRLTVV.

The chain's CDR3 is CASSTRGTGRGDTEAFF. The DNA of the CDR3 is TGTGCCAGTAGTACCAGGGGGACCGGCAGGGGGGACACTGAAGCTTTCTTT. The chain is built from TRBV19 and TRBJ1-1; the match to TRBD1 covers 7 bases. CDR3 length: 17 residues. Unmatched junction bases numbered 14, after V lost 4 bases and J lost 3 bases. CDR1 is LNHDA, CDR2 SQIVND, per germline (reference sequence).

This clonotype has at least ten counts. The CDR3 DNA sequence: TGTGCCAGCACCAAAGAAGGAGGGAAGGGCTACGAGCAGTACGTC. The encoded protein is CASTKEGGKGYEQYV. J is TRBJ2-7 and V is TRBV7-9; a weak D match, TRBD2 (6 bases). This CDR3 comprises 15 residues. Germline CDR1 is SEHNR and CDR2 is FQNEAQ (reference sequence). V was clipped by 7 bases and J by 3 bases, with 19 bases between them.

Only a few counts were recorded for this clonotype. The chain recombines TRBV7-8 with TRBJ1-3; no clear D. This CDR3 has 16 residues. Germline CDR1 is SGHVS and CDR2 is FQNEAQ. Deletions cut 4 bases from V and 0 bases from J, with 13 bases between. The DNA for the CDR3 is TGTGCCAGCAGCTGGAGGTTGCCTAGCTCTGGAAACACCATATATTTT. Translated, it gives CASSWRLPSSGNTIYF.

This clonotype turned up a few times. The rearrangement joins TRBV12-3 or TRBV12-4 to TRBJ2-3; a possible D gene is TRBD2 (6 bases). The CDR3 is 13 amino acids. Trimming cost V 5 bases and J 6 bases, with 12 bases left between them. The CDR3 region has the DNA TGTGCCAGCAGTCCGGGAGCTCCGGATACGCAGTATTTT. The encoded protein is CASSPGAPDTQYF.

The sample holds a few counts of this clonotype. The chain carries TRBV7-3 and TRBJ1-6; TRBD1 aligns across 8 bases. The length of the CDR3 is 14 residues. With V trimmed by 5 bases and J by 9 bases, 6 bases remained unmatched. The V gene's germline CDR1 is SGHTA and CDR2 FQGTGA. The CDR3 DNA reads TGTGCCAGCAGCAAGGGACAGGCAACTTCACCCCTCCACTTT. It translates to CASSKGQATSPLHF. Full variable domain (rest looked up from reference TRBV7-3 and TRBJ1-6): GAGVSQTPSNKVTEKGKYVELRCDPISGHTALYWYRQSLGQGPEFLIYFQGTGAADDSGLPNDRFFAVRPEGSVSTLKIQRTERGDSAVYLCASSKGQATSPLHFGNGTRLTVT.

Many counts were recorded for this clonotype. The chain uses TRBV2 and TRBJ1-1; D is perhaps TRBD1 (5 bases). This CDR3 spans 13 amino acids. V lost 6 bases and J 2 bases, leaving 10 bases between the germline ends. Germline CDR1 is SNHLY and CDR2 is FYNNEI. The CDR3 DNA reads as TGTGCCAGCAGCCTGGGGGTTAACACTGAAGCTTTCTTT. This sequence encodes CASSLGVNTEAFF.

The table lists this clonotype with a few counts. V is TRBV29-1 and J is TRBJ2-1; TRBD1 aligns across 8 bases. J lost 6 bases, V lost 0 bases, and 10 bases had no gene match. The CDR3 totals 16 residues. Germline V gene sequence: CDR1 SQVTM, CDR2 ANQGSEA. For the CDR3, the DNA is TGCAGCGTTGAAGACCGCCGACAGGGGTGGTTCAATGAGCAGTTCTTC. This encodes CSVEDRRQGWFNEQFF.

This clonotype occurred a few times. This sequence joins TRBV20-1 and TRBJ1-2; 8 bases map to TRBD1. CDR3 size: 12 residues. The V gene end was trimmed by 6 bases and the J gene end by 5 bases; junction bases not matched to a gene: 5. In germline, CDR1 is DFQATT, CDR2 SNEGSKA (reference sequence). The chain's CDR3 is CSAVRGQYGYTF. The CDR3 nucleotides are TGCAGTGCGGTCAGGGGGCAGTATGGCTACACCTTC.

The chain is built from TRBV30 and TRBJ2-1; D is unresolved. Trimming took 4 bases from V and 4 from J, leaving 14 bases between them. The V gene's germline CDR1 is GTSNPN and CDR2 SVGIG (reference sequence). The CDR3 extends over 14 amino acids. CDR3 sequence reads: CAWTPPRPYNEQFF. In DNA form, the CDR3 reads TGTGCCTGGACACCCCCACGCCCTTACAATGAGCAGTTCTTC.

The CDR3 reads CASSYYQGTGELFF. The CDR3, as DNA: TGTGCCAGCAGTTACTATCAGGGGACCGGGGAGCTGTTTTTT. The rearrangement joins TRBV6-5 to TRBJ2-2; tentative D call: TRBD1 (6 bases). CDR3 length: 14 residues. Germline CDR1 MNHEY, CDR2 SVGAGI. Trimming stripped 1 base from V and 5 bases from J, with 8 bases between.

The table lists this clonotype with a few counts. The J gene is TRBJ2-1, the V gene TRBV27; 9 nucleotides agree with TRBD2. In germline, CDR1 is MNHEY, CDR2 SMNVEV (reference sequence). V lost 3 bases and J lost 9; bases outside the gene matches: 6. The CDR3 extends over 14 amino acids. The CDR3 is CASSLRGGATEQFF. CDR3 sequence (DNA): TGTGCCAGCAGTTTGCGCGGGGGGGCCACTGAGCAGTTCTTC.

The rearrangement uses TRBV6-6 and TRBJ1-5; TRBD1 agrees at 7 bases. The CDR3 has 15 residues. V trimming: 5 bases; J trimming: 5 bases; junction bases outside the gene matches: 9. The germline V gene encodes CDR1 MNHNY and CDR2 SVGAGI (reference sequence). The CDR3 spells CASSTAPQGDQPQHF. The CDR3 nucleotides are TGTGCCAGCAGTACCGCGCCCCAGGGGGATCAGCCCCAGCATTTT.

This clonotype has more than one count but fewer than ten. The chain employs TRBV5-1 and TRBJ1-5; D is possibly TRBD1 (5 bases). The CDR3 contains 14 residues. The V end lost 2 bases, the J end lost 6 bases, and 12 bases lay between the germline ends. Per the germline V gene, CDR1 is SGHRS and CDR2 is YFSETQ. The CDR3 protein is CASSFGTPGQPQHF. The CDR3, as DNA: TGCGCCAGCAGCTTCGGGACTCCGGGTCAGCCCCAGCATTTT.

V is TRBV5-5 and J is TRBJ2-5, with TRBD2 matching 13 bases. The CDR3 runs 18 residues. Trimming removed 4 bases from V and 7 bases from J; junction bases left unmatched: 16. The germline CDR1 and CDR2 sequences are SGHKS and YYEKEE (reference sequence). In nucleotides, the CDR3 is TGTGCCAGCAGCCAGGGACTAGCGGGAAGGCTGGGTATTGGGACCCAGTACTTC. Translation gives CASSQGLAGRLGIGTQYF. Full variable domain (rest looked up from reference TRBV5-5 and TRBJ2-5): DAGVTQSPTHLIKTRGQQVTLRCSPISGHKSVSWYQQVLGQGPQFIFQYYEKEERGRGNFPDRFSARQFPNYSSELNVNALLLGDSALYLCASSQGLAGRLGIGTQYFGPGTRLLVL.

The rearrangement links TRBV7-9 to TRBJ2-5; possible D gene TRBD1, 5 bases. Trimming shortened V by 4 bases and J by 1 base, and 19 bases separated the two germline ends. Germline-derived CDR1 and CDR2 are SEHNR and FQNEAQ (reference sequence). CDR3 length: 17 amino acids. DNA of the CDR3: TGTGCCAGCAGCTCTGACAGCTTCCTTGCTTTCCAAGAGACCCAGTACTTC. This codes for CASSSDSFLAFQETQYF.